The present TCR beta chain was sequenced within a study of CD8 T cells in Susac syndrome. Study details: Patients with Susac syndrome had blood drawn and were at that point therapy-naive, on corticosteroids, or on intravenous immunoglobulin alone.

The RNA, about 0.45 to 1 ug, was put through reverse transcription using random hexamers. The TCR beta CDR3 was amplified by immunoSEQ multiplex PCR across 54 Vbeta, 13 Jbeta. TCRdb called the immunoSEQ multiplex PCR reads again in MiXCR, with one record for every CDR3 protein. Among around 150,000 distinct CDR3 sequences listed, 90% to 97% were seen once. CD8+ and CD4+ T cells from blood underwent TCR beta sequencing, which was carried out in a high-throughput format. Negative isolation was used for CD8+ and CD4+ T cells and FACS enrichment for TEMRA cells. The V end was cut by 8 bases, the J end by 4 bases, with 13 bases between. The CDR3 loop spans 13 amino acids. Germline-derived CDR1 and CDR2 are MDHEN and SYDVKM.

The clonotype was recovered from a human donor with Susac syndrome. The sequenced sample consisted of CD4+ T cells from PBMCs. The chain is built from TRBV28 and TRBJ2-3, with D perhaps matching TRBD1 (5 bases). CDR3 loop: CASVRAGSDTQYF. The CDR3 coding sequence is TGTGCCAGCGTTCGGGCAGGGTCAGATACGCAGTATTTT.